These 20 T cell receptor beta chains came from one sample sequenced in a study of T cells after somatic rescue of genetic block. TCRdb's copy holds only in-frame clones and misses some; the assay was immunoSEQ multiplex PCR. The table shows roughly 58,000 clones, with around 96% occurring only once. The sample taken for sequencing was peripheral blood mononuclear cells (PBMCs). Receptors were obtained from a child less than two years old.

The chain joins TRBV28 to TRBJ1-2; 8 bases line up with TRBD1. The CDR3 has 12 amino acids. Losses at the gene ends were 8 bases for V and 3 bases for J; bases not matched to a gene: 2. In germline, CDR1 is MDHEN, CDR2 SYDVKM. The CDR3 loop is CASLTGDYGYTF. The CDR3 DNA follows: TGTGCCAGCCTGACAGGGGACTATGGCTACACCTTC.

J is TRBJ2-2 and V is TRBV7-9; the match to TRBD2 covers 7 bases. The V segment lost 0 bases and the J segment 5 bases; nucleotides outside the gene matches: 6. From germline, CDR1 is SEHNR and CDR2 FQNEAQ (reference sequence). This CDR3 is built from 16 residues. CDR3 DNA sequence: TGTGCCAGCAGCTTAGCGGGAGGGGCTCGGACCGGGGAGCTGTTTTTT. It encodes CASSLAGGARTGELFF.

The chain has TRBV4-3 and TRBJ2-7; 8 positions match TRBD2. Germline CDR1 reads LGHNA; CDR2 reads YSLEER. The V gene end was trimmed by 0 bases and the J gene end by 6 bases; junction bases not matched to a gene: 13. This CDR3 contains 17 residues. The CDR3: CASSQDPPGTRGLEQYF. The CDR3 DNA follows: TGCGCCAGCAGCCAAGATCCCCCCGGGACTAGGGGCCTCGAGCAGTACTTC.

This clone was seen just once. An end of the junction differs from the germline gene, which may be a read error. The V call is TRBV5-3, the J call TRBJ2-1; possible D gene TRBD1, 6 bases. TRBV5-3 is annotated as an ORF whose role is uncertain. The CDR3 is made up of 15 amino acids. CDR3 nucleotide sequence: TGTGCCAGCAGCTCTGCCGGGACACCCTACAATGAGCAGTTCTTC. This sequence encodes CASSSAGTPYNEQFF.

J is TRBJ2-7 and V is TRBV27; 12 positions match TRBD2. The junction had 6 bases not matched to a gene; V was cut back by 2 bases and J by 7 bases. The CDR3 has 15 residues. Germline loops: CDR1 MNHEY, CDR2 SMNVEV (reference sequence). Here the CDR3 reads CASSLLAGGEGEQYF. CDR3 bases: TGTGCCAGCAGTTTACTAGCGGGAGGGGAGGGGGAGCAGTACTTC.

The chain links TRBV5-1 to TRBJ2-3; possible D gene TRBD2, 6 bases. The germline V gene encodes CDR1 SGHRS and CDR2 YFSETQ. With 2 bases removed from V and 5 bases from J, the gap between germline ends came to 6 bases. The CDR3 contains 12 residues. The chain's CDR3 is CASSLAGDTQYF. The CDR3 DNA sequence: TGCGCCAGCAGCTTAGCGGGAGATACGCAGTATTTT.

The count of this clone is one. The chain recombines TRBV6-5 with TRBJ2-3; D might be TRBD2 (5 bases). This CDR3 is built from 14 residues. Germline values: CDR1 MNHEY, CDR2 SVGAGI. The V end lost 11 bases, the J end lost 0 bases, and 15 bases lay between the germline ends. The CDR3 DNA follows: TGTGCCTCCGGGATTCGGTCTAGCACAGATACGCAGTATTTT. This gives the protein CASGIRSSTDTQYF.

This chain connects TRBV6-5 to TRBJ1-2, with D hard to call. The CDR3 sequence is 15 residues long. Between the trimmed V and J ends, which lost 0 bases and 5 bases, there was a span of 13 bases. The germline gives CDR1 MNHEY, CDR2 SVGAGI. CDR3 in DNA: TGTGCCAGCAGTTACTCGAGTAGGGCGGGGTATGGCTACACCTTC. The encoded protein is CASSYSSRAGYGYTF.

This clone occurred once. The sample contains more than one DNA sequence encoding this CDR3. CDR3 sequence: CAISGTSTDTQYF. The CDR3 nucleotides read TGTGCCATCAGCGGGACTAGCACAGATACGCAGTATTTT. This rearrangement joins TRBV10-3 to TRBJ2-3; D perhaps matches TRBD2 (6 bases). The CDR3 is 13 amino acids. V lost 6 bases and J lost 0, with 7 bases in between. Germline lookup yields CDR1 ENHRY and CDR2 SYGVKD.

The CDR3 nucleotides read TGCGCCAGCAGCCCTTCCGGGGGGCACACTGAAGCTTTCTTT. As protein: CASSPSGGHTEAFF. The chain employs TRBV5-1 and TRBJ1-1; TRBD1 is a possible D gene (6 bases). Trimming removed 4 bases from V and 3 bases from J, with 13 bases in between. CDR1 SGHRS and CDR2 YFSETQ come from the germline V gene. CDR3 size: 14 residues.

This sequence joins TRBV4-1 and TRBJ1-1; D remains ambiguous. Germline V CDR1 and CDR2: MGHRA, YSYEKL. Trimming removed 8 bases from V and 6 bases from J, with 13 bases in between. The CDR3 runs 12 residues. The CDR3 DNA reads as TGCGCCAGCCACGGGCGGAGCGCTGAAGCTTTCTTT. This translates into CASHGRSAEAFF.

V gene TRBV5-6 combines with J gene TRBJ1-2; D is unresolved. Deletions cut 2 bases from V and 8 bases from J, with 7 bases between. The CDR3 is 11 residues long. Germline V gene lookup returns CDR1 SGHDT and CDR2 YYEEEE. Written as DNA, the CDR3 is TGTGCCAGCAGCTTACGGGGAGGCTACACCTTC. Residues: CASSLRGGYTF.

The chain recombines TRBV28 with TRBJ2-7, with 12 bases matching TRBD2. This CDR3 comprises 15 residues. V shed 0 bases, J shed 5 bases, and the junction held 2 bases outside the gene matches. Germline V gene data show CDR1 as MDHEN and CDR2 as SYDVKM. The CDR3 sequence: CASSLWTSGSNEQYF. The CDR3 DNA is TGTGCCAGCAGTTTATGGACTAGCGGGAGCAACGAGCAGTACTTC.

The gene calls are TRBV7-9 and TRBJ2-5; TRBD2 matches 8 bases. The CDR3 has 15 amino acids. V was clipped by 1 base and J by 2 bases; unmatched bases: 3. The germline gives CDR1 SEHNR, CDR2 FQNEAQ (reference sequence). CDR3 nucleotides: TGTGCCAGCAGCTTAGAAACTAGCGGTCAAGAGACCCAGTACTTC. Its translation: CASSLETSGQETQYF.

The chain joins TRBV19 to TRBJ1-2; D is possibly TRBD1 (6 bases). CDR3 size: 14 residues. Germline V gene lookup returns CDR1 LNHDA and CDR2 SQIVND (reference sequence). V lost 4 bases, J lost 4 bases, and 13 bases lay in between. CDR3 coding DNA: TGTGCCAGTAGTACCGGGGGCCTGTCCTATGGCTACACCTTC. Encoded protein: CASSTGGLSYGYTF. The variable domain in full, completed from reference TRBV19 and TRBJ1-2, reads DGGITQSPKYLFRKEGQNVTLSCEQNLNHDAMYWYRQDPGQGLRLIYYSQIVNDFQKGDIAEGYSVSREKKESFPLTVTSAQKNPTAFYLCASSTGGLSYGYTFGSGTRLTVV.

This chain uses TRBV28 with TRBJ2-5, with 10 bases that match TRBD1. Germline CDR1 reads MDHEN; CDR2 reads SYDVKM. The ends lost 6 bases at V and 5 bases at J; junction bases unmatched: 3. The CDR3 loop spans 13 amino acids. The CDR3 DNA follows: TGTGCCAGCAGCGGACAGGGGGTCGAGACCCAGTACTTC. Translating it yields CASSGQGVETQYF.

The chain is built from TRBV5-4 and TRBJ2-7; 12 positions agree with TRBD2. Germline CDR1 and CDR2: SGHNT and YYREEE (reference sequence). This CDR3 is 15 amino acids long. J gave up 2 bases and V 4 bases, and 4 bases lay outside the gene matches. Written as DNA, the CDR3 is TGTGCCAGCAGCCCTAGCGGGAGGGTTACCTACGAGCAGTACTTC. Translating gives CASSPSGRVTYEQYF.

This clone was seen a single time. The rearrangement joins TRBV11-3 to TRBJ2-3; D is perhaps TRBD1 (5 bases). The length of the CDR3 is 15 residues. Germline assignment: CDR1 SGHNT and CDR2 YENEEA. The V gene lost 1 base and the J gene lost 4 bases, with 12 bases spanning the gap. The CDR3, as DNA: TGTGCCAGCAGCTTAGGAACACGGACACCAGATACGCAGTATTTT. Its translation is CASSLGTRTPDTQYF. The variable domain in full, completed from reference TRBV11-3 and TRBJ2-3, reads EAGVVQSPRYKIIEKKQPVAFWCNPISGHNTLYWYLQNLGQGPELLIRYENEEAVDDSQLPKDRFSAERLKGVDSTLKIQPAELGDSAVYLCASSLGTRTPDTQYFGPGTRLTVL.

The rearrangement uses TRBV6-5 and TRBJ1-3; 9 bases are a match to TRBD1. The length of the CDR3 is 15 residues. J lost 2 bases, V lost 6 bases, and 5 bases had no gene match. Per germline, CDR1 MNHEY and CDR2 SVGAGI. The CDR3 region has the DNA TGTGCCAGCAGGAAACAGGGGGCGACTGGAAACACCATATATTTT. This sequence encodes CASRKQGATGNTIYF.

V gene TRBV6-1 combines with J gene TRBJ2-2; possible D gene TRBD1, 5 bases. Trimming took off 2 bases at V and 6 bases at J, with 13 bases between the two ends. Germline CDR1 is MNHNS and CDR2 is SASEGT. The CDR3 sequence is 15 residues long. As DNA, the CDR3 is TGTGCCAGCAGTGAAATGTCCAGGGCCGCCGGGGAGCTGTTTTTT. This translates into CASSEMSRAAGELFF.